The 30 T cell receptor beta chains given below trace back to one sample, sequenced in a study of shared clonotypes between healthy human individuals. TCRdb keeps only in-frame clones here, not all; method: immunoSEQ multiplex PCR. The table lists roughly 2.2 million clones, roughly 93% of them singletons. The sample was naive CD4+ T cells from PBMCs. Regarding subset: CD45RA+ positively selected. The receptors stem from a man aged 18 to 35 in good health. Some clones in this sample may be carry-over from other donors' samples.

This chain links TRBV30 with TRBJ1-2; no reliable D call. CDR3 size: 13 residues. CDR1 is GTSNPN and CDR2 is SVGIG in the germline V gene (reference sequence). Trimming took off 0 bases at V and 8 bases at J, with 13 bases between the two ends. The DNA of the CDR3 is TGTGCCTGGAGTGTAACCTGGGGAGAGGGCTACACCTTC. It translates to CAWSVTWGEGYTF.

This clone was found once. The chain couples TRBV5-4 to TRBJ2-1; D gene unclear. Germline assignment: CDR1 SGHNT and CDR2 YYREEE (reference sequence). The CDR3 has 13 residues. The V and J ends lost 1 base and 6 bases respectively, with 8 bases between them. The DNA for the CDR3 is TGTGCCAGCAGCTTGAGGGTCTCCAATGAGCAGTTCTTC. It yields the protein CASSLRVSNEQFF.

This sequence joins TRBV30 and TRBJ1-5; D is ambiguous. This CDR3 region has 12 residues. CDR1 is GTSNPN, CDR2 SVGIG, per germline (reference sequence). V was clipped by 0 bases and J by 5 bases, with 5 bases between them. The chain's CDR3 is CAWSVTYQPQHF. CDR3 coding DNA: TGTGCCTGGAGTGTTACCTATCAGCCCCAGCATTTT.

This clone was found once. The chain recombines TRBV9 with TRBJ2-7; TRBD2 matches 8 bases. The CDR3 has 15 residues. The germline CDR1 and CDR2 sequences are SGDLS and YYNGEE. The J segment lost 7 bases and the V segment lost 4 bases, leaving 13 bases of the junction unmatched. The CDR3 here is CASSPLLAASGEQYF. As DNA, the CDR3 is TGTGCCAGCAGCCCCCTACTAGCGGCGTCGGGAGAGCAGTACTTC.

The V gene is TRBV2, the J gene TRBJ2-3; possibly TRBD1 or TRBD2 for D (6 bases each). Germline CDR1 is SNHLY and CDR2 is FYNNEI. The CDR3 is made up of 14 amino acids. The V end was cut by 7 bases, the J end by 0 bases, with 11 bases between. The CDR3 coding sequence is TGTGCCAGCAAGCCGGGGGCTAGCACAGATACGCAGTATTTT. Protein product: CASKPGASTDTQYF.

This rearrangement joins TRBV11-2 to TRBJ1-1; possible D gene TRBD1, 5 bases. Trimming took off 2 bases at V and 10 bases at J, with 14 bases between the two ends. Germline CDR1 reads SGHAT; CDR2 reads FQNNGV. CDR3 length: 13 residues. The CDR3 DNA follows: TGTGCCAGCAGCTTATGGTCTGGGACGAGAGCTTTCTTT. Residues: CASSLWSGTRAFF.

As DNA, the CDR3 is TGTGCCAGCTCACGGACAGTAGGGAACACTGAAGCTTTCTTT. It yields the protein CASSRTVGNTEAFF. The chain couples TRBV18 to TRBJ1-1, with a tentative D call TRBD1 (6 bases). CDR3 length: 14 amino acids. V gave up 4 bases and J gave up 1 base, with 10 bases separating them. Germline V gene sequence: CDR1 KGHSH, CDR2 LQKENI.

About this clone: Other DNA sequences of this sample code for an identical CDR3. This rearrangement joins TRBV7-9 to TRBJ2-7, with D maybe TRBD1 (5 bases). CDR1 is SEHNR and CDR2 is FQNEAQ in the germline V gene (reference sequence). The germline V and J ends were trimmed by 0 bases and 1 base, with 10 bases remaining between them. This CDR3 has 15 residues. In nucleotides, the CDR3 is TGTGCCAGCAGCTTAGCGGGGCCTTTATCCTACGAGCAGTACTTC. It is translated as CASSLAGPLSYEQYF.

The CDR3 nucleotides are TGCAGCGTTGGCGGAGGGGGCGTGGGTGGCTACACCTTC. This encodes CSVGGGGVGGYTF. This sequence joins TRBV29-1 and TRBJ1-2; 7 bases are a match to TRBD1. Germline lookup yields CDR1 SQVTM and CDR2 ANQGSEA. V dropped 4 bases and J dropped 7; count of bases not matched to a gene: 9. The CDR3 has 13 residues.

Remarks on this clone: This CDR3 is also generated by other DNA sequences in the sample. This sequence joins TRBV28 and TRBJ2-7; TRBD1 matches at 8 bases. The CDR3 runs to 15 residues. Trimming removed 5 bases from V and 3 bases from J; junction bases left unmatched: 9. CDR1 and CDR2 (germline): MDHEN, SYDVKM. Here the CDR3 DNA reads TGTGCCAGCAGTACGCCCGGACAGGGAAGCTACGAGCAGTACTTC. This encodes CASSTPGQGSYEQYF. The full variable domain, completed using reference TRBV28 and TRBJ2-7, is DVKVTQSSRYLVKRTGEKVFLECVQDMDHENMFWYRQDPGLGLRLIYFSYDVKMKEKGDIPEGYSVSREKKERFSLILESASTNQTSMYLCASSTPGQGSYEQYFGPGTRLTVT.

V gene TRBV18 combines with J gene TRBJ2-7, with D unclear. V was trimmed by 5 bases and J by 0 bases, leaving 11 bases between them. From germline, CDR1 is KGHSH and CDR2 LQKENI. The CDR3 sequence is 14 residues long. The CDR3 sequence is CASSREGNSYEQYF. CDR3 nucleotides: TGTGCCAGCTCAAGAGAAGGGAACTCCTACGAGCAGTACTTC. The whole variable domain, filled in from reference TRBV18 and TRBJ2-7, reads NAGVMQNPRHLVRRRGQEARLRCSPMKGHSHVYWYRQLPEEGLKFMVYLQKENIIDESGMPKERFSAEFPKEGPSILRIQQVVRGDSAAYFCASSREGNSYEQYFGPGTRLTVT.

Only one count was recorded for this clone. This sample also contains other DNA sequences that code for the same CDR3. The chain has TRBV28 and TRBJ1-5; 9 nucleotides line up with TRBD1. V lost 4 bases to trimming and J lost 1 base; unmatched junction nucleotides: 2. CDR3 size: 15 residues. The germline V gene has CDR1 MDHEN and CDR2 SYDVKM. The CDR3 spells CASSSGQGSNQPQHF. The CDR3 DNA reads TGTGCCAGCAGTTCGGGACAGGGAAGCAATCAGCCCCAGCATTTT.

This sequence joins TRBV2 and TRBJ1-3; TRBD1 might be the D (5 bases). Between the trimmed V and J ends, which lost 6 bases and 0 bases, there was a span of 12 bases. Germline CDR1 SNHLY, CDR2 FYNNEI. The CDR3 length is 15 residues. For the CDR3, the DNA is TGTGCCAGCAGACTTGGACACCTCTCTGGAAACACCATATATTTT. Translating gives CASRLGHLSGNTIYF. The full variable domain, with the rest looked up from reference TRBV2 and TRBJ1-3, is EPEVTQTPSHQVTQMGQEVILRCVPISNHLYFYWYRQILGQKVEFLVSFYNNEISEKSEIFDDQFSVERPDGSNFTLKIRSTKLEDSAMYFCASRLGHLSGNTIYFGEGSWLTVV.

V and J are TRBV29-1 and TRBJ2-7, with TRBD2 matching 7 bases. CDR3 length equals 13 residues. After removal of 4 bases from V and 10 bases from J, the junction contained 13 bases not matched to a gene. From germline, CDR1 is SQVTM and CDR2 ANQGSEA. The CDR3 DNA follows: TGCAGCGTTGGGGAGGGACTTCATACGAGTCAGTACTTC. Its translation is CSVGEGLHTSQYF.

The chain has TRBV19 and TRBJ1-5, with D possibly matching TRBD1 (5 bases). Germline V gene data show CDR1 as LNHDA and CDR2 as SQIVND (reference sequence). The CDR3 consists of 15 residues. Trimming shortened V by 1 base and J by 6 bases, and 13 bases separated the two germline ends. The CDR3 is CASSIVGPWSQPQHF. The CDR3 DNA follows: TGTGCCAGTAGTATAGTGGGGCCGTGGAGTCAGCCCCAGCATTTT. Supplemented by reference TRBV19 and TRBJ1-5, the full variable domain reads DGGITQSPKYLFRKEGQNVTLSCEQNLNHDAMYWYRQDPGQGLRLIYYSQIVNDFQKGDIAEGYSVSREKKESFPLTVTSAQKNPTAFYLCASSIVGPWSQPQHFGDGTRLSIL.

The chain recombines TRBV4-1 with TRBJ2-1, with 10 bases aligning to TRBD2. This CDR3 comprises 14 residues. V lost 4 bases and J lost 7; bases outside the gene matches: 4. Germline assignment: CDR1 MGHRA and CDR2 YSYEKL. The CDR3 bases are TGCGCCAGCAGCCCCGCTAGCGGGAGAAATGAGCAGTTCTTC. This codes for CASSPASGRNEQFF.

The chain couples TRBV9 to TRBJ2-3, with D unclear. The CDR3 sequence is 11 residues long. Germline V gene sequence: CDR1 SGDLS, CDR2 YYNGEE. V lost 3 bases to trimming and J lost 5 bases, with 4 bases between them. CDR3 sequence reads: CASSAGDTQYF. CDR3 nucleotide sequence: TGTGCCAGCAGCGCAGGAGATACGCAGTATTTT.

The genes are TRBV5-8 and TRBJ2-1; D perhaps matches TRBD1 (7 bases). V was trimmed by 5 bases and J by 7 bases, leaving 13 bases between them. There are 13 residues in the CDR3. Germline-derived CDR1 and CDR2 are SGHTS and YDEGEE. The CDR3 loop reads CASRPAGGNEQFF. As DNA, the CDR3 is TGTGCCAGCAGACCGGCAGGGGGGAATGAGCAGTTCTTC.

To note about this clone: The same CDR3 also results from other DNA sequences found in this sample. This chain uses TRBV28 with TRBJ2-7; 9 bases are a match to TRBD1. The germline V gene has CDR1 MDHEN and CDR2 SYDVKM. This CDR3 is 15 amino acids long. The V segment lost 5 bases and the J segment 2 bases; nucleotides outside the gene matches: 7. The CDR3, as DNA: TGTGCCAGCAGTACTCCGGGACAGGGAACCTACGAGCAGTACTTC. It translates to CASSTPGQGTYEQYF.

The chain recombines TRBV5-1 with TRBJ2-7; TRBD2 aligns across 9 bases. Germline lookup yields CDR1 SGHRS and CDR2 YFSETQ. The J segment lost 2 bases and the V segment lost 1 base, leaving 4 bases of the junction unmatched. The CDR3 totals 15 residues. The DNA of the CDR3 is TGCGCCAGCAGCTTGCTGGGACTAGCTCCCTACGAGCAGTACTTC. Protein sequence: CASSLLGLAPYEQYF.

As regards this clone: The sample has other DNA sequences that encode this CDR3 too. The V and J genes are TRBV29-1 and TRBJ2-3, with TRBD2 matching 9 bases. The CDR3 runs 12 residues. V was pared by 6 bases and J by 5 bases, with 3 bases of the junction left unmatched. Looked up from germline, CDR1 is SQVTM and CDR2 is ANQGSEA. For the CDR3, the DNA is TGCAGCGTGGCGGGGGGGGGAGATACGCAGTATTTT. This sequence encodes CSVAGGGDTQYF.

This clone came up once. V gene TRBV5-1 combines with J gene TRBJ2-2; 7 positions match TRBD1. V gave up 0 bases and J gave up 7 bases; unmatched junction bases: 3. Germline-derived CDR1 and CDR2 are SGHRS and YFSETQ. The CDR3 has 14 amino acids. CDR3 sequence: CASSLDRGVGELFF. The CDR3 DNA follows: TGCGCCAGCAGCTTGGACAGGGGAGTCGGGGAGCTGTTTTTT.

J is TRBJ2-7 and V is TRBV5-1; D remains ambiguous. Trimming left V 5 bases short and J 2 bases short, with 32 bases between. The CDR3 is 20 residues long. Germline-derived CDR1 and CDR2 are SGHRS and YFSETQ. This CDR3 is CASRARSVFRREPLPYEQYF. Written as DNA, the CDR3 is TGCGCCAGCAGAGCCAGGTCTGTGTTCCGAAGGGAACCCCTTCCCTACGAGCAGTACTTC.

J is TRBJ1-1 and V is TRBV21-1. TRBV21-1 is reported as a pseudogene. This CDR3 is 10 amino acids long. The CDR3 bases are TGTGCCAGCAGCGAAGACGAAGCTTTCTTT. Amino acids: CASSEDEAFF.

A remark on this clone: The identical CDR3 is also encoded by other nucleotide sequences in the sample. The CDR3 region has the DNA TGTGCCAGCAGTAGGGACAGGGCTTACGAGCAGTACTTC. This sequence encodes CASSRDRAYEQYF. The chain joins TRBV6-1 to TRBJ2-7; TRBD1 matches at 9 bases. The CDR3 contains 13 residues. CDR1 is MNHNS and CDR2 is SASEGT in the germline V gene. V lost 5 bases to trimming and J lost 4 bases; unmatched junction nucleotides: 3.

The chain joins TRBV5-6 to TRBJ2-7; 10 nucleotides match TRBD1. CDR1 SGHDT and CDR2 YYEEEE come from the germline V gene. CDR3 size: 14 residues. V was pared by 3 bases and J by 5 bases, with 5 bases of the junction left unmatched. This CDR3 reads CASSSGTGANEQYF. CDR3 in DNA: TGTGCCAGCAGCTCAGGGACAGGGGCCAACGAGCAGTACTTC.

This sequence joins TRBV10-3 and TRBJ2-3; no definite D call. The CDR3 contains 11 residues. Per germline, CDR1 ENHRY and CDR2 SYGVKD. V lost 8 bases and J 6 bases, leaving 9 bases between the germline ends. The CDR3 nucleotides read TGTGCCATCGGAGAACGGGATACGCAGTATTTT. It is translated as CAIGERDTQYF.

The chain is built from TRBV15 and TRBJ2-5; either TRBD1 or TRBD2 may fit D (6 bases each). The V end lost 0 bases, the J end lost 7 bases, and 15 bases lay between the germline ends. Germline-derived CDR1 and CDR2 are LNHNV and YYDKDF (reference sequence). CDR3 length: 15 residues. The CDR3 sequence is CATSRDVEGEATQYF. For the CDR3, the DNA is TGTGCCACCAGCAGAGATGTGGAGGGGGAGGCGACCCAGTACTTC.

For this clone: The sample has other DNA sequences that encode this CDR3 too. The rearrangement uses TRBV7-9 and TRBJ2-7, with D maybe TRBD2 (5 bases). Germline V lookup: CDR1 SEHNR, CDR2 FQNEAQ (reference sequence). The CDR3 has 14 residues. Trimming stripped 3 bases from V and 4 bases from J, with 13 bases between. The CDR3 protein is CASSLGGGSYEQYF. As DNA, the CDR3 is TGTGCCAGCAGCTTGGGCGGAGGCAGTTACGAGCAGTACTTC.

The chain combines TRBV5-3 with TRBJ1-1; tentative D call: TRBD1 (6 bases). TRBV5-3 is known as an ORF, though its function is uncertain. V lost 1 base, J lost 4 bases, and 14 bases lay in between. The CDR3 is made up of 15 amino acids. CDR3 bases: TGTGCCAGAAGCTTGCCTACAGGGCTGGGCACTGAAGCTTTCTTT. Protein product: CARSLPTGLGTEAFF.